This T cell receptor beta chain stems from a study of read filtering for tumor transcriptome and immune sequencing. Study details: The cohort had roughly 17 men and approximately 13 women aged roughly 47 to 90, mean about 68 years. After DNase treatment, RNA was made into whole-transcriptome libraries.

From around 440 ng of RNA, a library with molecular barcoded alpha/delta and beta/gamma adaptors was made. MiXCR, run by TCRdb on the reads, gives a single entry per CDR3 protein. The table has some 15,000 distinct CDR3 sequences, roughly 22% seen once. CDR1 and CDR2 from the germline V gene are SGHRS and YFSETQ. V lost 3 bases and J lost 0, with 9 bases in between. There are 15 residues in the CDR3. This clonotype was observed at least ten times. Its specificity is unknown. Findings of the study overall: IR-seq captured clonotypes deeper and more reliably than RNA-seq. The sorted CD138-negative fraction was a mixed bone marrow immune population, not purified T cells.

This clonotype originated in a donor at least 40 years old with multiple myeloma. V is TRBV5-1 and J is TRBJ2-2, with a possible D match to TRBD1 (6 bases). Material for sequencing was a population of CD138-negative cells sorted from bone marrow. CDR3 protein: CASSWGTPNTGELFF. CDR3 sequence (DNA): TGCGCCAGCAGCTGGGGGACACCGAACACCGGGGAGCTGTTTTTT.